This T cell receptor (beta chain) was observed in a study of CD8+CD57+ T cells in acquired aplastic anemia. Sequenced patients had shown CD8+CD57+ cell expansion by flow cytometry. The germline V gene encodes CDR1 LNHDA and CDR2 SQIVND (reference sequence). This CDR3 spans 15 amino acids. V lost 3 bases and J 1 base, leaving 12 bases between the germline ends. TCR beta VDJ and CDR3 profiles were obtained from a genomic DNA template. TCRdb reanalysed the reads using MiXCR and keeps one entry per CDR3 protein. Of roughly 98,000 distinct CDR3 sequences in the sample, about 66% were seen once. The receptor was isolated from a human donor with aplastic anemia. Sequenced: sorted CD4+, CD8+, or CD8+CD57+ T cells (not recorded which) from PBMCs. The rearrangement joins TRBV19 to TRBJ1-1; a weak D match, TRBD1 (5 bases). CDR3 sequence: CASSITHTGNTEAFF. CDR3 coding DNA: TGTGCCAGTAGTATCACCCACACAGGGAACACTGAAGCTTTCTTT. Filled out from reference TRBV19 and TRBJ1-1, the complete variable domain reads DGGITQSPKYLFRKEGQNVTLSCEQNLNHDAMYWYRQDPGQGLRLIYYSQIVNDFQKGDIAEGYSVSREKKESFPLTVTSAQKNPTAFYLCASSITHTGNTEAFFGQGTRLTVV.